Sequencing of this T cell receptor beta chain was carried out in a study of Graves' ophthalmopathy and Graves' hyperthyroidism. Points from the study as a whole: Detected in blood as well were most expanded thyroid clonotypes with frequency above 0.001. Sensitivity reached about 70% and specificity about 78% when the model predicted ophthalmopathy progression.

If patients had other autoimmune diseases, uncontrolled infections, pregnancy or lactation, they were excluded. RNA transcripts were the template, and TCR beta CDR3 regions were amplified from them. Second-round multiplex PCR came after first-round RT-PCR with HTBI primers. One entry per CDR3 protein results from TCRdb running MiXCR on the multiplex PCR reads. This table holds 200,000 to 250,000 distinct CDR3 sequences, roughly 21% found once. The sample holds many counts of this clonotype. Its antigen is currently unknown. The source material was peripheral blood. The sequence was obtained from a woman aged 45 to 65 with Graves' ophthalmopathy.

CDR3 region: CASSQTSYGYTF. In nucleotides, the CDR3 is TGTGCCAGCAGTCAAACCAGCTATGGCTACACCTTC. The J gene is TRBJ1-2, the V gene TRBV6-1; D uncertain. Trimming removed 5 bases from V and 4 bases from J, with 8 bases in between. The germline V gene has CDR1 MNHNS and CDR2 SASEGT. This CDR3 spans 12 amino acids.